These T cell receptor beta chains were read from a single sample in a study of T cells after yellow fever vaccination. A single record per CDR3 protein comes from TCRdb applying MiXCR to the 5' RACE reads. The table lists some 200,000 distinct CDR3 sequences, approximately 3% of them singletons, with about 3% in the top ten. The sequencing used CD4+ T cells sorted from PBMCs, collected 10 days after the yellow fever booster vaccination. The source is a man between 18 and 29 years old who received the YFV17D yellow fever vaccine. Both conserved end residues are part of each CDR3. D genes are given only for firm matches. The size entry is marked missing in some rows and otherwise reads once, few, many or a size class.

j_call: TRBJ2-7
d_call: .
v_call: TRBV15
clone_size: .
cdr3_aa: CATGRPTYEQYF
cdr3_nt: TGTGCCACCGGGAGACCCACCTACGAGCAGTACTTC

j_call: TRBJ2-1
d_call: TRBD2
v_call: TRBV6-5
clone_size: .
cdr3_aa: CASSYSGNLAGGYNEQFF
cdr3_nt: TGTGCCAGCAGTTATTCGGGAAACTTAGCGGGGGGATACAATGAGCAGTTCTTC

j_call: TRBJ2-2
d_call: .
v_call: TRBV11-2
clone_size: .
cdr3_aa: CAISQIGGGHTNAGELFF
cdr3_nt: TGTGCCATCTCCCAGATCGGCGGGGGCCACACTAACGCCGGGGAGCTGTTTTTT

j_call: TRBJ1-1
d_call: .
v_call: TRBV28
clone_size: .
cdr3_aa: CASLARAEAFF
cdr3_nt: TGTGCCTCGCTGGCGAGAGCTGAAGCTTTCTTT

j_call: TRBJ1-2
d_call: TRBD1
v_call: TRBV5-1
clone_size: few
cdr3_aa: CASSLASGGTTNYGYTF
cdr3_nt: TGCGCCAGCAGCTTGGCGTCAGGGGGCACGACTAACTATGGCTACACCTTC

j_call: TRBJ2-1
d_call: .
v_call: TRBV5-1
clone_size: many
cdr3_aa: CASSLVAGAGEQFF
cdr3_nt: TGCGCCAGCAGCTTGGTCGCGGGGGCGGGTGAGCAGTTCTTC

j_call: TRBJ1-5
d_call: TRBD1
v_call: TRBV6-5
clone_size: .
cdr3_aa: CASSYLGTAQRSQHF
cdr3_nt: TGTGCCAGCAGTTATTTGGGGACAGCTCAAAGGTCCCAGCATTTC

j_call: TRBJ1-4
d_call: .
v_call: TRBV12-3/TRBV12-4
clone_size: .
cdr3_aa: CASLASTNEKLFF
cdr3_nt: TGTGCCAGCCTGGCCTCAACTAATGAAAAACTGTTTTTT

j_call: TRBJ2-4
d_call: .
v_call: TRBV7-2
clone_size: .
cdr3_aa: CASSLARGADIQYF
cdr3_nt: TGTGCCAGCAGCTTAGCACGGGGGGCTGACATTCAGTACTTC

j_call: TRBJ2-1
d_call: TRBD1
v_call: TRBV6-2/TRBV6-3
clone_size: .
cdr3_aa: CASSAQGTLSYNEQFF
cdr3_nt: TGTGCCAGCAGTGCACAGGGGACCCTCTCCTACAATGAGCAGTTCTTC

j_call: TRBJ1-5
d_call: TRBD1
v_call: TRBV7-8
clone_size: many
cdr3_aa: CASSWGIQGAQPQHF
cdr3_nt: TGTGCCAGCAGCTGGGGTATACAGGGGGCTCAGCCCCAGCATTTT

j_call: TRBJ1-1
d_call: .
v_call: TRBV5-1
clone_size: .
cdr3_aa: CASSATGWDTEAFF
cdr3_nt: TGCGCCAGCAGCGCAACAGGGTGGGACACTGAAGCTTTCTTT

j_call: TRBJ1-5
d_call: .
v_call: TRBV21-1
clone_size: many
cdr3_aa: CASILTGTAQKPQHF
cdr3_nt: TGTGCCAGCATTCTAACAGGGACGGCTCAGAAGCCCCAGCATTTT

j_call: TRBJ2-7
d_call: .
v_call: TRBV5-6
clone_size: many
cdr3_aa: CASSYTGISYEQYF
cdr3_nt: TGTGCCAGCAGCTACACGGGGATCTCCTACGAGCAGTACTTC

j_call: TRBJ2-1
d_call: TRBD1
v_call: TRBV20-1
clone_size: few
cdr3_aa: CSAMGRKRQGHEQFF
cdr3_nt: TGCAGTGCTATGGGTCGGAAACGACAGGGGCATGAGCAGTTCTTC

j_call: TRBJ2-1
d_call: TRBD2
v_call: TRBV5-4
clone_size: .
cdr3_aa: CASSLRTSGVSSYNEQFF
cdr3_nt: TGTGCCAGCAGCTTGAGGACTAGCGGGGTGAGCTCCTACAATGAGCAGTTCTTC

j_call: TRBJ1-6
d_call: .
v_call: TRBV20-1
clone_size: many
cdr3_aa: CSAKDGGSNSPLHF
cdr3_nt: TGCAGTGCTAAGGACGGAGGCTCAAATTCACCCCTCCACTTT

j_call: TRBJ2-5
d_call: .
v_call: TRBV9
clone_size: many
cdr3_aa: CASSVARGFETQYF
cdr3_nt: TGTGCCAGCAGCGTAGCTAGAGGGTTCGAGACCCAGTACTTC

j_call: TRBJ1-2
d_call: TRBD1
v_call: TRBV20-1
clone_size: few
cdr3_aa: CSLLGDSVNYGYTF
cdr3_nt: TGCAGTCTTCTTGGGGACAGCGTCAACTATGGCTACACCTTC

j_call: TRBJ1-4
d_call: TRBD1
v_call: TRBV4-3
clone_size: few
cdr3_aa: CASSQDRGREKLFF
cdr3_nt: TGCGCCAGCAGCCAGGACAGGGGCAGGGAAAAACTGTTTTTT

j_call: TRBJ1-5
d_call: .
v_call: TRBV7-2
clone_size: many
cdr3_aa: CASSMGGGFQPQHF
cdr3_nt: TGTGCCAGCAGCATGGGGGGGGGCTTTCAGCCCCAGCATTTT

j_call: TRBJ1-1
d_call: TRBD1
v_call: TRBV5-1
clone_size: many
cdr3_aa: CASSDQGGNTEAFF
cdr3_nt: TGCGCCAGCAGCGATCAGGGGGGAAACACTGAAGCTTTCTTT

j_call: TRBJ1-1
d_call: .
v_call: TRBV15
clone_size: many
cdr3_aa: CATSSQSDPLPEAFF
cdr3_nt: TGTGCCACCAGCAGCCAAAGCGACCCACTCCCTGAAGCTTTCTTT

j_call: TRBJ1-5
d_call: .
v_call: TRBV15
clone_size: few
cdr3_aa: CATSRTGKQPQHF
cdr3_nt: TGTGCCACCAGCAGAACAGGGAAGCAGCCCCAGCATTTT

j_call: TRBJ2-5
d_call: TRBD2
v_call: TRBV20-1
clone_size: .
cdr3_aa: CSARVYGTSGETQYF
cdr3_nt: TGCAGTGCTAGAGTTTACGGGACTAGCGGAGAGACCCAGTACTTC

j_call: TRBJ1-5
d_call: .
v_call: TRBV6-6
clone_size: .
cdr3_aa: CASRKNRDQPQHF
cdr3_nt: TGTGCCAGCAGAAAAAACAGGGATCAGCCCCAGCATTTT

j_call: TRBJ2-4
d_call: TRBD2
v_call: TRBV7-9
clone_size: many
cdr3_aa: CASSPGRKAKNIQYF
cdr3_nt: TGTGCCAGCAGCCCCGGGAGGAAGGCCAAAAACATTCAGTACTTC

j_call: TRBJ2-3
d_call: TRBD2
v_call: TRBV20-1
clone_size: many
cdr3_aa: CSARGLGGMSDTQYF
cdr3_nt: TGCAGTGCTAGAGGGCTGGGGGGGATGTCAGATACGCAGTATTTT

j_call: TRBJ1-1
d_call: .
v_call: TRBV28
clone_size: many
cdr3_aa: CASNPGGGFPTEAFF
cdr3_nt: TGTGCCAGCAATCCCGGGGGAGGGTTTCCCACTGAAGCTTTCTTT

j_call: TRBJ2-5
d_call: .
v_call: TRBV5-1
clone_size: many
cdr3_aa: CASSLGLEGETQYF
cdr3_nt: TGCGCCAGCAGCTTGGGTTTAGAGGGAGAGACCCAGTACTTC

j_call: TRBJ2-2
d_call: TRBD1
v_call: TRBV5-4
clone_size: .
cdr3_aa: CASSPVYRTGGAGELFF
cdr3_nt: TGTGCCAGCAGCCCGGTATACAGGACAGGGGGGGCCGGGGAGCTGTTTTTT

j_call: TRBJ2-3
d_call: TRBD2
v_call: TRBV6-2/TRBV6-3
clone_size: many
cdr3_aa: CASIPLPAGGQEDTQYF
cdr3_nt: TGTGCCAGCATCCCCCTCCCGGCGGGGGGGCAAGAAGATACGCAGTATTTT

j_call: TRBJ1-2
d_call: .
v_call: TRBV25-1
clone_size: .
cdr3_aa: CASSIRGRNGYTF
cdr3_nt: TGTGCCAGCAGTATCCGGGGGCGGAATGGCTACACCTTC

j_call: TRBJ2-7
d_call: .
v_call: TRBV4-2
clone_size: .
cdr3_aa: CASSQDRRSEQYF
cdr3_nt: TGTGCCAGCAGCCAAGATCGACGCAGCGAGCAGTACTTC

j_call: TRBJ2-2
d_call: TRBD2
v_call: TRBV5-6
clone_size: few
cdr3_aa: CASSPPSGGESGELFF
cdr3_nt: TGTGCCAGCAGCCCCCCCAGCGGGGGCGAGTCCGGGGAGCTGTTTTTT

j_call: TRBJ2-5
d_call: .
v_call: TRBV5-1
clone_size: many
cdr3_aa: CASSLTGRLVTETQYF
cdr3_nt: TGCGCCAGCAGCTTGACGGGGCGGCTCGTAACAGAGACCCAGTACTTC

j_call: TRBJ1-4
d_call: .
v_call: TRBV11-2
clone_size: few
cdr3_aa: CASSRRVGSNEKLFF
cdr3_nt: TGTGCCAGCAGCCGCCGCGTAGGGTCTAATGAAAAACTGTTTTTT

j_call: TRBJ1-1
d_call: TRBD1
v_call: TRBV25-1
clone_size: .
cdr3_aa: CASSGRQGLTEAFF
cdr3_nt: TGTGCCAGCAGTGGGAGACAGGGGTTAACTGAAGCTTTCTTT

j_call: TRBJ2-1
d_call: TRBD2
v_call: TRBV5-4
clone_size: many
cdr3_aa: CASSPLADVHEQFF
cdr3_nt: TGTGCCAGCAGTCCACTAGCGGATGTCCATGAGCAGTTCTTC

j_call: TRBJ2-5
d_call: .
v_call: TRBV7-2
clone_size: many
cdr3_aa: CASSLAGTIQETQYF
cdr3_nt: TGTGCCAGCAGCTTAGCCGGGACAATACAAGAGACCCAGTACTTC

j_call: TRBJ1-1
d_call: .
v_call: TRBV25-1
clone_size: many
cdr3_aa: CASSGTRNTEAFF
cdr3_nt: TGTGCCAGCAGTGGCACAAGGAACACTGAAGCTTTCTTT

j_call: TRBJ1-2
d_call: TRBD1
v_call: TRBV5-5
clone_size: many
cdr3_aa: CASSLPGQGSGYGYTF
cdr3_nt: TGTGCCAGCAGCTTACCGGGACAGGGGTCGGGCTATGGCTACACCTTC

j_call: TRBJ1-2
d_call: .
v_call: TRBV4-3
clone_size: few
cdr3_aa: CASSQQSSRGHGGYTF
cdr3_nt: TGCGCCAGCAGCCAACAAAGCTCCAGGGGTCACGGAGGCTACACCTTC

j_call: TRBJ2-3
d_call: .
v_call: TRBV18
clone_size: few
cdr3_aa: CASSPIGGADTQYF
cdr3_nt: TGTGCCAGCTCACCAATAGGGGGAGCGGATACGCAGTATTTT

j_call: TRBJ2-5
d_call: .
v_call: TRBV12-3/TRBV12-4
clone_size: many
cdr3_aa: CASSFFRDKETQYF
cdr3_nt: TGTGCCAGCAGTTTTTTTCGGGATAAAGAGACCCAGTACTTC

j_call: TRBJ1-6
d_call: .
v_call: TRBV2
clone_size: many
cdr3_aa: CASSSEQVDSPLHF
cdr3_nt: TGTGCCAGCAGTAGTGAACAGGTGGATTCACCCCTCCACTTT

j_call: TRBJ2-5
d_call: .
v_call: TRBV28
clone_size: many
cdr3_aa: CASSLLLSRGDQETQYF
cdr3_nt: TGTGCCAGCAGTTTACTTCTCTCCAGGGGGGATCAAGAGACCCAGTACTTC

j_call: TRBJ1-1
d_call: TRBD1
v_call: TRBV12-3/TRBV12-4
clone_size: many
cdr3_aa: CASSPTGVVTEAFF
cdr3_nt: TGTGCCAGCAGTCCCACAGGGGTTGTTACTGAAGCTTTCTTT

j_call: TRBJ2-1
d_call: .
v_call: TRBV5-1
clone_size: .
cdr3_aa: CASSLRGLDNEQFF
cdr3_nt: TGCGCCAGCAGCTTGAGGGGATTGGACAATGAGCAGTTCTTC

j_call: TRBJ2-1
d_call: TRBD2
v_call: TRBV10-3
clone_size: .
cdr3_aa: CAISELKASGASYNEQFF
cdr3_nt: TGTGCCATCAGTGAGTTGAAGGCTAGCGGTGCCTCCTACAATGAGCAGTTCTTC

j_call: TRBJ2-5
d_call: TRBD1
v_call: TRBV20-1
clone_size: .
cdr3_aa: CRATGGAQETQYF
cdr3_nt: TGCAGGGCGACAGGGGGTGCTCAAGAGACCCAGTACTTC

j_call: TRBJ1-1
d_call: .
v_call: TRBV20-1
clone_size: many
cdr3_aa: CSARSPMGGTEAFF
cdr3_nt: TGCAGTGCTAGATCCCCCATGGGAGGGACTGAAGCTTTCTTT

j_call: TRBJ2-5
d_call: .
v_call: TRBV21-1
clone_size: .
cdr3_aa: CATSARQETQYF
cdr3_nt: TGTGCCACCTCGGCCCGCCAAGAGACCCAGTACTTC

j_call: TRBJ1-1
d_call: .
v_call: TRBV6-5
clone_size: many
cdr3_aa: CASSKNRKNTEAFF
cdr3_nt: TGTGCCAGCAGTAAGAACAGGAAGAACACTGAAGCTTTCTTT

j_call: TRBJ2-7
d_call: TRBD1
v_call: TRBV6-5
clone_size: many
cdr3_aa: CASTLDRGSYEQYF
cdr3_nt: TGTGCCAGCACCCTTGACAGGGGGAGCTACGAGCAGTACTTC